These 28 T cell receptor beta chains came from one sample sequenced in a study of response to subunit inactivated influenza vaccine. TCRdb ran MiXCR on the RT-PCR reads and lists one entry per CDR3 protein. Of around 650,000 distinct CDR3 sequences detected, 15% to 19% appear once; the ten largest clones hold 11%. The sample consisted of PBMCs from blood, taken 12 days after vaccination. The source of these receptors is a man aged 45-60 years who received an inactivated influenza vaccine.

The chain has TRBV12-3 or TRBV12-4 and TRBJ2-2; 12 bases match TRBD2. This CDR3 has 18 amino acids. The ends lost 5 bases at V and 4 bases at J; junction bases unmatched: 11. CDR3 residues: CASSPPTSGRPRTGELFF. The CDR3 DNA sequence: TGTGCCAGCAGTCCACCGACTAGCGGGAGACCGCGCACCGGGGAGCTGTTTTTT.

This clonotype turned up a few times. The V and J genes are TRBV7-9 and TRBJ1-2, with D tentatively TRBD1 (5 bases). Deletions cut 5 bases from V and 2 bases from J, with 18 bases between. CDR1 is SEHNR and CDR2 is FQNEAQ in the germline V gene (reference sequence). This CDR3 has 16 amino acids. The CDR3 protein is CASSHSPGAGNYGYTF. CDR3 sequence (DNA): TGTGCCAGCAGCCACTCACCCGGGGCTGGGAACTATGGCTACACCTTC. Supplemented by reference TRBV7-9 and TRBJ1-2, the full variable domain reads DTGVSQNPRHKITKRGQNVTFRCDPISEHNRLYWYRQTLGQGPEFLTYFQNEAQLEKSRLLSDRFSAERPKGSFSTLEIQRTEQGDSAMYLCASSHSPGAGNYGYTFGSGTRLTVV.

A few counts support this clonotype. The rearrangement joins TRBV4-2 to TRBJ1-5; D unclear. Trimming took off 0 bases at V and 4 bases at J, with 16 bases between the two ends. The CDR3 sequence is 17 residues long. CDR1 and CDR2 (germline): LGHNA, YNFKEQ. The CDR3 is CASSQDPVGVGNQPQHF. The CDR3 DNA follows: TGTGCCAGCAGCCAAGATCCTGTTGGGGTCGGAAATCAGCCCCAGCATTTT.

The table lists this clonotype with many counts. The rearrangement links TRBV4-2 to TRBJ1-5; D unclear. The germline V and J ends were trimmed by 1 base and 4 bases, with 17 bases remaining between them. The CDR3 runs 17 residues. Germline CDR1 is LGHNA and CDR2 is YNFKEQ. DNA of the CDR3: TGTGCCAGCAGCCAAGCCCAACAAGGGTTTCCAAATCAGCCCCAGCATTTT. Encoded protein: CASSQAQQGFPNQPQHF.

This clonotype was seen more than once but under ten times. The rearrangement links TRBV29-1 to TRBJ2-2, with 7 nucleotides matching TRBD2. The CDR3 contains 14 residues. The trim removed 4 bases at V and 5 bases at J, leaving 7 bases unmatched. Germline V gene lookup returns CDR1 SQVTM and CDR2 ANQGSEA. CDR3 in amino acids: CSVVAREWTGELFF. In DNA, the CDR3 is TGCAGCGTTGTTGCGCGGGAGTGGACCGGGGAGCTGTTTTTT.

The chain has TRBV5-1 and TRBJ2-7, with D unresolved. Deletions cut 3 bases from V and 2 bases from J, with 9 bases between. The germline CDR1 and CDR2 sequences are SGHRS and YFSETQ. The CDR3 contains 13 residues. CDR3 DNA sequence: TGCGCCAGCAGCTCAACACAGACCTACGAGCAGTACTTC. This gives the protein CASSSTQTYEQYF.

This clonotype was seen more than once but under ten times. The CDR3 DNA sequence: TGTGCCAGCAGTAGAAGACAGGCCACAGATACGCAGTATTTT. Residues: CASSRRQATDTQYF. The V gene is TRBV27, the J gene TRBJ2-3, with a tentative D call TRBD1 (6 bases). The CDR3 covers 14 residues. V was pared by 5 bases and J by 2 bases, with 11 bases between. Germline V gives CDR1 MNHEY, CDR2 SMNVEV (reference sequence).

The table lists this clonotype with a few counts. This sequence joins TRBV7-6 and TRBJ2-7; 8 bases line up with TRBD1. CDR3 length: 14 residues. Germline V gene lookup returns CDR1 SGHVS and CDR2 FNYEAQ. Trimming removed 5 bases from V and 5 bases from J; junction bases left unmatched: 8. The CDR3 DNA sequence: TGTGCCAGCAGCCCAGGGACAGGATGGGACGAGCAGTACTTC. Its protein product is CASSPGTGWDEQYF.

V usage is TRBV18 and J usage is TRBJ2-1; D call uncertain. The CDR3 loop spans 15 amino acids. CDR1 KGHSH and CDR2 LQKENI come from the germline V gene. V was pared by 0 bases and J by 7 bases, with 13 bases between. CDR3 bases: TGTGCCAGCTCACCACCGGCAGGTGGGTGGAATGAGCAGTTCTTC. It yields the protein CASSPPAGGWNEQFF.

This clonotype was observed at least ten times. One end of the junction is discordant with germline, which a read error may explain. The chain joins TRBV7-2 to TRBJ2-2; no reliable D call. Looked up from germline, CDR1 is SGHTA and CDR2 is FQGNSA. The CDR3 totals 13 residues. CDR3 in amino acids: CASSLGRTGELFF. CDR3 nucleotides: TGTGCCAGCAGTTTAGGCCGGACCGGGGAGCTGTTTTTT.

The V call is TRBV28, the J call TRBJ1-1, with unresolved D. The CDR3 totals 13 residues. The ends were cut back, 3 bases at V and 5 bases at J, with 10 bases in the middle. The germline V gene encodes CDR1 MDHEN and CDR2 SYDVKM. The CDR3 DNA reads as TGTGCCAGCAGTTTTTCGGGGTGGACTGAAGCTTTCTTT. The encoded protein is CASSFSGWTEAFF.

This clonotype was seen a few times. The CDR3 loop is CASSVTGQVGTQYF. For the CDR3, the DNA is TGTGCCAGCAGTGTCACAGGGCAGGTCGGGACCCAGTACTTC. The chain joins TRBV25-1 to TRBJ2-5, with D possibly being TRBD1 (6 bases). Germline-derived CDR1 and CDR2 are MGHDK and SYGVNS. V lost 4 bases and J 7 bases, leaving 16 bases between the germline ends. The CDR3 sequence is 14 residues long.

In its sample, this clonotype was seen a few times. The V gene is TRBV20-1, the J gene TRBJ2-5; D ambiguous. Germline-derived CDR1 and CDR2 are DFQATT and SNEGSKA (reference sequence). The CDR3 extends over 14 amino acids. The V and J ends lost 0 bases and 4 bases respectively, with 12 bases between them. The CDR3 DNA is TGCAGTGCTAGAGATGGACGCGGTTCAGAGACCCAGTACTTC. Its translation is CSARDGRGSETQYF.

This clonotype was counted at least ten times. The chain employs TRBV6-2 or TRBV6-3 and TRBJ2-7; tentative D call: TRBD2 (6 bases). Germline V gene lookup returns CDR1 MNHEY and CDR2 SVGEGT. This CDR3 has 16 amino acids. V shed 2 bases and J shed 2 bases, with 16 bases lying between them. In DNA form, the CDR3 reads TGTGCCAGCAGTTACCGGGCCGGGACGGGAGCCTACGAGCAGTACTTC. This codes for CASSYRAGTGAYEQYF.

This clonotype came up once. The chain uses TRBV6-2 or TRBV6-3 and TRBJ2-7; D may match TRBD1 or TRBD2 (5 bases each). V was trimmed by 5 bases and J by 2 bases, leaving 13 bases between them. The CDR3 runs to 14 residues. Germline lookup yields CDR1 MNHEY and CDR2 SVGEGT. The CDR3 sequence is CASSQSGPPYEQYF. In DNA, the CDR3 is TGTGCCAGCAGTCAATCGGGACCCCCCTACGAGCAGTACTTC.

This clonotype was observed a few times. This chain joins TRBV12-3 or TRBV12-4 and TRBJ2-5, with D perhaps TRBD1 or TRBD2 (5 bases each). V was clipped by 6 bases and J by 5 bases, with 16 bases between them. The CDR3 is 14 amino acids. For the CDR3, the DNA is TGTGCCAGCAGAAGAGGGGTTTACGTGGAGACCCAGTACTTC. Translating it yields CASRRGVYVETQYF.

This clonotype occurred many times. V gene TRBV7-2 combines with J gene TRBJ1-2, with 7 positions matching TRBD1. J lost 7 bases, V lost 5 bases, and 7 bases had no gene match. The CDR3 has 13 amino acids. The germline gives CDR1 SGHTA, CDR2 FQGNSA. CDR3 region: CASSIGTDPGYTF. The CDR3 DNA sequence: TGTGCCAGCAGCATCGGGACAGATCCTGGCTACACCTTC.

A word on this clonotype: One end of the junction is discordant with germline, which a read error may explain. This chain links TRBV5-6 with TRBJ2-7; D might be TRBD1 (5 bases). Germline V lookup: CDR1 SGHDT, CDR2 YYEEEE. The CDR3 spans 14 residues. DNA of the CDR3: TGTGCCATCAGCTCAGGGCTCCTCTCCTACGAGCAGTACTTC. Residues: CAISSGLLSYEQYF.

This clonotype was counted many times. The chain couples TRBV5-1 to TRBJ2-7; the match to TRBD2 covers 13 bases. V lost 3 bases and J lost 4; bases outside the gene matches: 1. The length of the CDR3 is 14 residues. The germline V gene has CDR1 SGHRS and CDR2 YFSETQ. The CDR3 DNA reads TGCGCCAGCAGCTGGACTAGCGGGAGTTACGAGCAGTACTTC. Translation gives CASSWTSGSYEQYF.

The rearrangement links TRBV28 to TRBJ2-1, with 10 bases identical to TRBD2. This CDR3 region has 18 residues. Germline V gene data show CDR1 as MDHEN and CDR2 as SYDVKM. V lost 1 base, J lost 1 base, and 7 bases stayed unmatched. DNA for the CDR3: TGTGCCAGCAGTTTATTCTTGGGACTAGCGCCTTCCTACAATGAGCAGTTCTTC. It translates to CASSLFLGLAPSYNEQFF.

The gene calls are TRBV5-1 and TRBJ1-1, with 7 nucleotides matching TRBD1. Germline values: CDR1 SGHRS, CDR2 YFSETQ. The CDR3 length is 16 residues. Unmatched junction bases numbered 11, after V lost 5 bases and J lost 1 base. The CDR3 spells CASRTGEGLKNTEAFF. CDR3 DNA: TGCGCCAGCAGAACAGGGGAGGGCCTAAAGAACACTGAAGCTTTCTTT.

The table lists this clonotype with a few counts. The CDR3 here is CASHEHRETQYF. As DNA, the CDR3 is TGTGCCAGCCATGAGCACCGGGAGACCCAGTACTTC. The rearrangement joins TRBV18 to TRBJ2-5; no reliable D call. Per the germline V gene, CDR1 is KGHSH and CDR2 is LQKENI. Trimming removed 8 bases at V and 5 bases at J, with 12 bases between. The CDR3 has 12 residues.

This clonotype has a handful of counts. The chain uses TRBV6-1 and TRBJ2-3; D is unresolved. This CDR3 spans 15 amino acids. Germline V gene lookup returns CDR1 MNHNS and CDR2 SASEGT. Trimming pared 2 bases from V and 0 bases from J, leaving 9 bases between. CDR3 nucleotide sequence: TGTGCCAGCAGTGAATCCCTTCACAGCACAGATACGCAGTATTTT. It specifies CASSESLHSTDTQYF.

There are a few counts of this clonotype. The chain uses TRBV7-2 and TRBJ2-1, with D possibly being TRBD1 (5 bases). Germline-derived CDR1 and CDR2 are SGHTA and FQGNSA. The V and J ends lost 5 bases and 3 bases respectively, with 8 bases between them. CDR3 length: 13 amino acids. CDR3 protein: CASSLGHYNEQFF. The CDR3 coding sequence is TGTGCCAGCAGCCTCGGACACTACAATGAGCAGTTCTTC.

As concerns this clonotype: A read error may produce the germline difference seen at one junction end. The V and J genes are TRBV20-1 and TRBJ1-1; no clear D gene. The CDR3 length is 11 residues. CDR1 and CDR2 from the germline V gene are DFQATT and SNEGSKA (reference sequence). CDR3 sequence reads: CEVLWNTEAFF. CDR3 DNA: TGTGAGGTGCTTTGGAACACTGAAGCTTTCTTT.

The chain joins TRBV7-9 to TRBJ2-1, with 9 nucleotides matching TRBD1. Germline loops: CDR1 SEHNR, CDR2 FQNEAQ (reference sequence). V trimming: 1 base; J trimming: 7 bases; junction bases outside the gene matches: 11. The CDR3 extends over 17 amino acids. CDR3 coding DNA: TGTGCCAGCAGCTTAGGAACCGGGACAGGGTATGTGAATGAGCAGTTCTTC. The encoded protein is CASSLGTGTGYVNEQFF.

The chain uses TRBV7-6 and TRBJ1-6; 7 bases agree with TRBD1. The CDR3 spans 15 residues. Germline lookup yields CDR1 SGHVS and CDR2 FNYEAQ. V dropped 5 bases and J dropped 7; count of bases not matched to a gene: 8. The CDR3 coding sequence is TGTGCCAGCAGCGGCCAGACAGGGTGGAATTCACCCCTCCACTTT. This sequence encodes CASSGQTGWNSPLHF.

V is TRBV6-6 and J is TRBJ2-7, with 7 bases fitting TRBD2. The junction had 2 bases not matched to a gene; V was cut back by 9 bases and J by 0 bases. Germline CDR1 reads MNHNY; CDR2 reads SVGAGI (reference sequence). The CDR3 spans 12 residues. The CDR3 loop is CASSGHSYEQYF. The CDR3 coding sequence is TGTGCCAGTAGCGGGCACTCCTACGAGCAGTACTTC.